What follows are 32 T cell receptor beta chains derived from one specimen sequenced in a study of glioma-infiltrating T cells. Using RNA template, CDR3s of TCR alpha and beta were amplified with iRepertoire arm-PCR. From the multiplex PCR reads, TCRdb called clonotypes with MiXCR, one entry per CDR3 protein. The sample holds about 140,000 distinct CDR3 sequences, more than 35% seen once. Sequenced input: glioma tissue, nonneoplastic brain tissue, or PBMCs (not recorded which). The origin of the receptors is a human donor with low-grade glioma or glioblastoma, undergoing nonglioma brain surgery, or in good health (not recorded which).

As regards this clonotype: One end of the junction is discordant with germline, which a read error may explain. The V and J genes are TRBV2 and TRBJ1-3; D ambiguous. Per germline, CDR1 SNHLY and CDR2 FYNNEI. The CDR3 is 13 amino acids. CDR3 in amino acids: CASNMGFGNTIYF. CDR3 sequence (DNA): TGCGCCAGCAACATGGGGTTCGGAAACACCATATATTTT.

This clonotype appeared a few times. The CDR3 DNA sequence: TGTGCCAGCAGTTTAACGGGGGTCTTCTACGAGCAGTACTTC. Translation: CASSLTGVFYEQYF. The rearrangement joins TRBV27 to TRBJ2-7, with D perhaps matching TRBD2 (6 bases). The germline gives CDR1 MNHEY, CDR2 SMNVEV (reference sequence). Trimming took off 2 bases at V and 3 bases at J, with 11 bases between the two ends. The CDR3 extends over 14 amino acids.

V usage is TRBV7-2 and J usage is TRBJ2-7, with 10 nucleotides matching TRBD2. This CDR3 contains 17 residues. From germline, CDR1 is SGHTA and CDR2 FQGNSA. Trimming took 5 bases from V and 1 from J; bases not matched to a gene: 11. The CDR3 region has the DNA TGTGCCAGCAGCCTAAGTGTTGGAGCGGGAGGGTCCTACGAGCAGTACTTC. Translating it yields CASSLSVGAGGSYEQYF.

The genes are TRBV6-1 and TRBJ1-1; D not resolved. The CDR3 loop spans 13 amino acids. V gave up 7 bases and J gave up 0 bases, with 9 bases separating them. Germline V CDR1 and CDR2: MNHNS, SASEGT. The CDR3 sequence is CASTRRMNTEAFF. The CDR3 bases are TGTGCCAGCACTCGACGGATGAACACTGAAGCTTTCTTT.

The chain employs TRBV6-2 or TRBV6-3 and TRBJ2-1; tentatively, D is TRBD1 (5 bases). The length of the CDR3 is 14 residues. Trimming pared 2 bases from V and 6 bases from J, leaving 11 bases between. Germline V lookup: CDR1 MNHEY, CDR2 SVGEGT. In nucleotides, the CDR3 is TGTGCCAGCAGTTACGGGGCTGGATTCAATGAGCAGTTCTTC. Translated, it gives CASSYGAGFNEQFF.

This clonotype was seen repeatedly, ten times or more. V is TRBV6-1 and J is TRBJ2-1; TRBD2 agrees at 9 bases. This CDR3 is 15 amino acids long. CDR1 and CDR2 from the germline V gene are MNHNS and SASEGT. V was pared by 6 bases and J by 0 bases, with 3 bases of the junction left unmatched. As DNA, the CDR3 is TGTGCCAGCAGATATAGCGGGAGCTCCTACAATGAGCAGTTCTTC. Translation: CASRYSGSSYNEQFF.

A note on this clonotype: This sequence may be a read error, since a much larger clone differs from it by one base. The chain recombines TRBV7-3 with TRBJ2-3; D ambiguous. V lost 8 bases and J lost 2, with 8 bases in between. This CDR3 has 12 amino acids. The germline gives CDR1 SGHTA, CDR2 FQGTGA. CDR3: CASAEDTDTQYF. The CDR3 DNA reads TGTGCCAGCGCAGAGGACACAGATACGCAGTATTTT.

V is TRBV7-2 and J is TRBJ2-3, with a tentative D call TRBD2 (7 bases). V lost 4 bases, J lost 0 bases, and 14 bases lay in between. The germline V gene encodes CDR1 SGHTA and CDR2 FQGNSA. The CDR3 has 16 residues. The CDR3 sequence: CASSSRGGTSTDTQYF. CDR3 coding DNA: TGTGCCAGCAGCTCAAGGGGGGGGACTAGCACAGATACGCAGTATTTT.

The chain links TRBV20-1 to TRBJ1-3; unclear D gene. V was trimmed by 0 bases and J by 4 bases, leaving 10 bases between them. Germline lookup yields CDR1 DFQATT and CDR2 SNEGSKA (reference sequence). This CDR3 is built from 14 residues. The CDR3 loop reads CSARESGRGNTIYF. CDR3 DNA: TGCAGTGCTAGAGAAAGCGGGAGAGGAAACACCATATATTTT.

This clonotype was seen more than once but under ten times. The chain couples TRBV7-2 to TRBJ1-1, with D tentatively TRBD1 (6 bases). Deletions cut 7 bases from V and 6 bases from J, with 18 bases between. Germline assignment: CDR1 SGHTA and CDR2 FQGNSA. The CDR3 loop spans 14 amino acids. CDR3 sequence: CASTQDGQLSEAFF. The DNA of the CDR3 is TGTGCCAGCACCCAAGACGGACAGCTTTCTGAAGCTTTCTTT.

This clonotype came up many times. The rearrangement uses TRBV6-1 and TRBJ2-2; D may be TRBD2 (5 bases). V lost 5 bases and J lost 4, with 14 bases in between. Germline CDR1 is MNHNS and CDR2 is SASEGT. The CDR3 length is 15 residues. The CDR3: CASSSSGSGTGELFF. Written as DNA, the CDR3 is TGTGCCAGCAGTTCGAGCGGATCGGGCACCGGGGAGCTGTTTTTT.

The V call is TRBV2, the J call TRBJ1-1, with a possible D match to TRBD1 (6 bases). This CDR3 region has 15 residues. Looked up from germline, CDR1 is SNHLY and CDR2 is FYNNEI. V was pared by 0 bases and J by 0 bases, with 8 bases between. The CDR3 spells CASSEADSMNTEAFF. CDR3 bases: TGTGCCAGCAGTGAAGCGGACAGTATGAACACTGAAGCTTTCTTT.

This clonotype has only a few counts. This CDR3 is CASSEEAGYGYTF. The CDR3 DNA follows: TGTGCCAGCAGTGAAGAGGCGGGCTATGGCTACACCTTC. V usage is TRBV6-1 and J usage is TRBJ1-2; no clear D. Trimming pared 1 base from V and 4 bases from J, leaving 7 bases between. The CDR3 is made up of 13 amino acids. Germline CDR1 reads MNHNS; CDR2 reads SASEGT.

This clonotype was counted a single time. The rearrangement links TRBV6-1 to TRBJ2-1; 11 bases align to TRBD2. Germline CDR1 MNHNS, CDR2 SASEGT. The CDR3 runs 15 residues. V dropped 4 bases and J dropped 8; count of bases not matched to a gene: 7. CDR3 residues: CASSVLAGGGDEQFF. Written as DNA, the CDR3 is TGTGCCAGCAGTGTTCTAGCGGGAGGAGGCGATGAGCAGTTCTTC.

A single count supports this clonotype. The J gene is TRBJ1-3, the V gene TRBV15, with unresolved D. V lost 0 bases and J 4 bases, leaving 7 bases between the germline ends. There are 14 residues in the CDR3. Germline V gene sequence: CDR1 LNHNV, CDR2 YYDKDF (reference sequence). The chain's CDR3 is CATSRDQGGNTIYF. The CDR3 bases are TGTGCCACCAGCAGAGATCAAGGGGGAAACACCATATATTTT.

A remark on this clonotype: A much larger clone is a single base away; this may be a read error. The gene calls are TRBV27 and TRBJ1-1, with unresolved D. Germline-derived CDR1 and CDR2 are MNHEY and SMNVEV (reference sequence). This CDR3 spans 13 amino acids. This CDR3 reads CASRTTVNTEALF. Here the CDR3 DNA reads TGTGCCAGCAGGACAACAGTGAACACTGAAGCTTTATTT.

In its sample, this clonotype was seen a few times. This chain joins TRBV7-2 and TRBJ1-2, with 7 bases aligning to TRBD1. Germline V gives CDR1 SGHTA, CDR2 FQGNSA. Trimming took 5 bases from V and 0 from J; bases not matched to a gene: 6. This CDR3 is built from 15 residues. The CDR3 bases are TGTGCCAGCAGCCCGTCGACAGGGACTAACTATGGCTACACCTTC. Residues: CASSPSTGTNYGYTF. The full variable domain, in which reference TRBV7-2 and TRBJ1-2 provide the parts outside the CDR3, is GAGVSQSPSNKVTEKGKDVELRCDPISGHTALYWYRQSLGQGLEFLIYFQGNSAPDKSGLPSDRFSAERTGGSVSTLTIQRTQQEDSAVYLCASSPSTGTNYGYTFGSGTRLTVV.

V gene TRBV7-2 combines with J gene TRBJ2-5; 11 nucleotides match TRBD1. Germline CDR1 SGHTA, CDR2 FQGNSA. This CDR3 has 14 amino acids. V lost 5 bases to trimming and J lost 6 bases; unmatched junction nucleotides: 5. This chain's CDR3 is CASSPGQGEKTQYF. In DNA form, the CDR3 reads TGTGCCAGCAGCCCGGGACAGGGGGAAAAGACCCAGTACTTC. Based on the CDR3 plus reference TRBV7-2 and TRBJ2-5, the full variable domain is GAGVSQSPSNKVTEKGKDVELRCDPISGHTALYWYRQSLGQGLEFLIYFQGNSAPDKSGLPSDRFSAERTGGSVSTLTIQRTQQEDSAVYLCASSPGQGEKTQYFGPGTRLLVL.

Here the CDR3 DNA reads TGCAGTGCTAATCCGGGAGGGGGAGAGACCCAGTACTTC. Protein sequence: CSANPGGGETQYF. This chain joins TRBV20-1 and TRBJ2-5, with 8 nucleotides matching TRBD2. The junction had 5 bases not matched to a gene; V was cut back by 4 bases and J by 4 bases. Germline-derived CDR1 and CDR2 are DFQATT and SNEGSKA (reference sequence). The CDR3 consists of 13 residues.

In this sample, this clonotype turned up many times. The chain is built from TRBV6-1 and TRBJ2-7; D tentatively fits TRBD1 or TRBD2 (6 bases each). The CDR3 runs to 12 residues. From germline, CDR1 is MNHNS and CDR2 SASEGT. Trimming took off 5 bases at V and 6 bases at J, with 11 bases between the two ends. The DNA for the CDR3 is TGTGCCAGCAGTTGGTCGGGGGCCGAGCAGTACTTC. Protein: CASSWSGAEQYF.

The V and J genes are TRBV12-3 or TRBV12-4 and TRBJ2-1, with TRBD2 matching over 10 bases. The CDR3 has 17 residues. Trimming cost V 2 bases and J 7 bases; bases outside gene matches: 11. The CDR3 loop is CASSLLSSGGQGNEQFF. The CDR3 DNA reads TGTGCCAGCAGTTTACTGTCTAGCGGGGGCCAGGGGAATGAGCAGTTCTTC.

This clonotype came up a few times. The V call is TRBV25-1, the J call TRBJ1-6, with 7 positions matching TRBD1. The trim removed 5 bases at V and 4 bases at J, leaving 5 bases unmatched. The CDR3 consists of 15 residues. Germline values: CDR1 MGHDK, CDR2 SYGVNS. In DNA, the CDR3 is TGTGCCAGCAGTCCCGGGACAGAGTATAATTCACCCCTCCACTTT. Translated: CASSPGTEYNSPLHF.

The chain uses TRBV4-1 and TRBJ2-5; D is possibly TRBD2 (5 bases). V gave up 4 bases and J gave up 5 bases, with 11 bases separating them. Germline CDR1 reads MGHRA; CDR2 reads YSYEKL. The CDR3 extends over 13 amino acids. CDR3 coding DNA: TGCGCCAGCAGCCCCTCCCCGGGGGAGACCCAGTACTTC. This codes for CASSPSPGETQYF.

The chain carries TRBV18 and TRBJ2-1, with D uncertain. Germline assignment: CDR1 KGHSH and CDR2 LQKENI. The V end lost 0 bases, the J end lost 7 bases, and 7 bases lay between the germline ends. CDR3 length equals 13 residues. CDR3 in amino acids: CASSPPTSNEQFF. The CDR3 nucleotides are TGTGCCAGCTCACCACCGACTTCGAATGAGCAGTTCTTC.

V is TRBV6-1 and J is TRBJ1-2; no firm D call. The CDR3 is 13 amino acids. Germline loops: CDR1 MNHNS, CDR2 SASEGT. V lost 6 bases and J 2 bases, leaving 10 bases between the germline ends. CDR3 DNA sequence: TGTGCCAGCAGGAGTTGGGAAAACTATGGCTACACCTTC. Its protein product is CASRSWENYGYTF.

The chain is built from TRBV6-1 and TRBJ2-7; D is undetermined. Trimming took 3 bases from V and 0 from J, leaving 12 bases between them. The CDR3 length is 15 residues. Germline CDR1 and CDR2: MNHNS and SASEGT. CDR3 loop: CASSDRLDSSYEQYF. The CDR3 coding sequence is TGTGCCAGCAGTGACCGACTTGATAGCTCCTACGAGCAGTACTTC.

This clonotype was picked up a small number of times. The genes are TRBV27 and TRBJ2-7, with TRBD1 as a possible D gene (5 bases). The CDR3 length is 15 residues. Per the germline V gene, CDR1 is MNHEY and CDR2 is SMNVEV (reference sequence). V was shortened by 0 bases and J by 2 bases, with 11 bases between the two germline ends. CDR3 DNA: TGTGCCAGCAGTTTATCGTGGGCAGGGCCCTACGAGCAGTACTTC. Protein product: CASSLSWAGPYEQYF.

V is TRBV28 and J is TRBJ1-2, with D hard to call. V lost 5 bases to trimming and J lost 0 bases, with 10 bases between them. Per the germline V gene, CDR1 is MDHEN and CDR2 is SYDVKM. This CDR3 contains 14 residues. CDR3: CASSTEPANYGYTF. CDR3 bases: TGTGCCAGCAGTACCGAACCAGCTAACTATGGCTACACCTTC.

The rearrangement joins TRBV6-2 or TRBV6-3 to TRBJ2-5; 12 nucleotides line up with TRBD2. The germline gives CDR1 MNHEY, CDR2 SVGEGT. CDR3 length equals 14 residues. V gave up 11 bases and J gave up 5 bases; unmatched junction bases: 9. CDR3 loop: CAGRLAGEWETQYF. The DNA for the CDR3 is TGTGCCGGCCGACTAGCGGGAGAGTGGGAGACCCAGTACTTC.

The genes are TRBV7-9 and TRBJ1-5; a weak D match, TRBD1 (6 bases). Germline CDR1 SEHNR, CDR2 FQNEAQ (reference sequence). The CDR3 runs 15 residues. With 4 bases removed from V and 5 bases from J, the gap between germline ends came to 15 bases. CDR3 loop: CASSYPGQGHQPQHF. The CDR3 DNA is TGTGCCAGCAGCTACCCGGGACAAGGTCATCAGCCCCAGCATTTT.

The V and J genes are TRBV6-1 and TRBJ2-3; 9 bases align to TRBD1. CDR1 MNHNS and CDR2 SASEGT come from the germline V gene. CDR3 length: 15 residues. V shed 7 bases and J 2 bases; nucleotides not matched to a gene: 7. Here the CDR3 DNA reads TGTGCCAGCACCATAACAGGGGGCTTCACAGATACGCAGTATTTT. This encodes CASTITGGFTDTQYF.

The chain is built from TRBV20-1 and TRBJ2-1; 7 nucleotides align to TRBD2. V dropped 5 bases and J dropped 5; count of bases not matched to a gene: 12. Germline assignment: CDR1 DFQATT and CDR2 SNEGSKA (reference sequence). This CDR3 region has 15 residues. Written as DNA, the CDR3 is TGCAGTGCTGTTCACGCCAGCGGGGCTCACAATGAGCAGTTCTTC. This sequence encodes CSAVHASGAHNEQFF.